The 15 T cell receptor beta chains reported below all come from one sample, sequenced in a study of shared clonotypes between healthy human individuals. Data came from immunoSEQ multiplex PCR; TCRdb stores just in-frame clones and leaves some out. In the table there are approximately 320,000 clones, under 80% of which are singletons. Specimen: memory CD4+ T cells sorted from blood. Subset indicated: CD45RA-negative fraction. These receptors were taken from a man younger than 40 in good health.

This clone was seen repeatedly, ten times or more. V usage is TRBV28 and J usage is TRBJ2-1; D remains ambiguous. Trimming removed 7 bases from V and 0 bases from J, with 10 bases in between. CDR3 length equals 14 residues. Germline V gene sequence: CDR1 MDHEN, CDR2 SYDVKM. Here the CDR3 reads CASTDAGSYNEQFF. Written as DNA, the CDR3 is TGTGCCAGCACGGATGCAGGCTCCTACAATGAGCAGTTCTTC. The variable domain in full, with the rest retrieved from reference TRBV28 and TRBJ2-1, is DVKVTQSSRYLVKRTGEKVFLECVQDMDHENMFWYRQDPGLGLRLIYFSYDVKMKEKGDIPEGYSVSREKKERFSLILESASTNQTSMYLCASTDAGSYNEQFFGPGTRLTVL.

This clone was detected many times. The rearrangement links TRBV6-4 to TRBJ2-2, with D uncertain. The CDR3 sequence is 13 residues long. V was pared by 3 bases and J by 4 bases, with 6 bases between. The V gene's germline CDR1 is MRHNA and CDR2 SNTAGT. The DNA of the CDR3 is TGTGCCAGCAGTGAAGGGCCCACCGGGGAGCTGTTTTTT. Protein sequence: CASSEGPTGELFF.

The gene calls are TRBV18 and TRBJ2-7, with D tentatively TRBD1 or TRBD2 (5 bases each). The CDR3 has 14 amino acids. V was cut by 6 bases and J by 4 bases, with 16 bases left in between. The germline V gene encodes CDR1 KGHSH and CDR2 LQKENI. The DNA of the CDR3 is TGTGCCAGCTCCAGATCTGGGGGTATTTACGAGCAGTACTTC. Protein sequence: CASSRSGGIYEQYF.

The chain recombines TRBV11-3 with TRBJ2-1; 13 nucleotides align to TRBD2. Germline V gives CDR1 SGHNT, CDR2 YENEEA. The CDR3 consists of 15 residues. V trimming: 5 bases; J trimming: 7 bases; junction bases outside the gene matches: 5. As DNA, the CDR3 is TGTGCCAGCAGCCGGACTAGCGGGAGTAGGAATGAGCAGTTCTTC. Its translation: CASSRTSGSRNEQFF.

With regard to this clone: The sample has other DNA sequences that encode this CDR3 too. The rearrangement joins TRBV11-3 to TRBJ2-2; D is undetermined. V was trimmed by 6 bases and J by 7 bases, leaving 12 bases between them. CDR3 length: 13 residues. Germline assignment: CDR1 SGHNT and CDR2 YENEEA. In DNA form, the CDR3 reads TGTGCCAGCAGGAAAGGTCGAATCGGGGAGCTGTTTTTT. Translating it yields CASRKGRIGELFF.

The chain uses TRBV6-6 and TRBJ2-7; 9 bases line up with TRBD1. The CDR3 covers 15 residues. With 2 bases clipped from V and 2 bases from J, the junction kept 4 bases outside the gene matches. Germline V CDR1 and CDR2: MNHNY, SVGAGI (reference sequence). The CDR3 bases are TGTGCCAGCAGTTACACTAGGACAGGGGCCTACGAGCAGTACTTC. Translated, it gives CASSYTRTGAYEQYF.

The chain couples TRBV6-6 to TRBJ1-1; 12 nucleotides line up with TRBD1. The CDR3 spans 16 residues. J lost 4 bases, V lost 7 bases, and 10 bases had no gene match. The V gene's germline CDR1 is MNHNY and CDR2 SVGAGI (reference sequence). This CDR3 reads CASNPGQGARVTEAFF. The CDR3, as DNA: TGTGCCAGCAACCCGGGACAGGGGGCGAGGGTCACTGAAGCTTTCTTT.

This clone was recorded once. DNA for the CDR3: TGTGCCACCAGCAGGCTAGGACATAGCAATCAGCCCCAGCATTTT. Its translation is CATSRLGHSNQPQHF. This rearrangement joins TRBV15 to TRBJ1-5, with D perhaps matching TRBD1 (5 bases). Per germline, CDR1 LNHNV and CDR2 YYDKDF (reference sequence). V was cut by 3 bases and J by 0 bases, with 9 bases left in between. The CDR3 covers 15 residues.

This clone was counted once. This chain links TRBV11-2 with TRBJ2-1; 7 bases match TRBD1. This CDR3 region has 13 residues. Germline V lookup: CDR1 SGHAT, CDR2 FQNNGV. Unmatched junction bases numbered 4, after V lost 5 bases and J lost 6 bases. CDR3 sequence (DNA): TGTGCCAGCAGCACGGGACAGTCCAATGAGCAGTTCTTC. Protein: CASSTGQSNEQFF.

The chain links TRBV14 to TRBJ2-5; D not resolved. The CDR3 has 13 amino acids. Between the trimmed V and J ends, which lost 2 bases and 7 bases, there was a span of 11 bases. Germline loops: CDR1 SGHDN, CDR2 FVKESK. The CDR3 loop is CASSQSGWGTQYF. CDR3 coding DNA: TGTGCCAGCAGCCAATCGGGTTGGGGGACCCAGTACTTC.

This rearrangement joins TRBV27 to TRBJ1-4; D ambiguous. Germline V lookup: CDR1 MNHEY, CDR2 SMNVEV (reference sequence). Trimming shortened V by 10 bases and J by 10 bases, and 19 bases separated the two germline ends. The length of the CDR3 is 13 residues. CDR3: CATRDGLQPKLFF. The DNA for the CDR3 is TGTGCCACCCGGGATGGGCTCCAGCCAAAACTGTTTTTT. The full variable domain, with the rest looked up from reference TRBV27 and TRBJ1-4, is EAQVTQNPRYLITVTGKKLTVTCSQNMNHEYMSWYRQDPGLGLRQIYYSMNVEVTDKGDVPEGYKVSRKEKRNFPLILESPSPNQTSLYFCATRDGLQPKLFFGSGTQLSVL.

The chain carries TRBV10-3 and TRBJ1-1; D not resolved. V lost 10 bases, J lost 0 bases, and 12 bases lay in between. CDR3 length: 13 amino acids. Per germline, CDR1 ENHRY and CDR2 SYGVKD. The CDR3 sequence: CATHLKMNTEAFF. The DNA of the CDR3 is TGTGCCACCCACTTAAAGATGAACACTGAAGCTTTCTTT.

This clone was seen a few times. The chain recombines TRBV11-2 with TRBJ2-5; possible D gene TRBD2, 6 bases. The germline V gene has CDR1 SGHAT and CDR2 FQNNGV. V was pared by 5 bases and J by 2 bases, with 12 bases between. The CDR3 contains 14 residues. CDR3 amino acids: CASSPGGTQETQYF. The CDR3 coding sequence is TGTGCCAGCAGCCCCGGCGGGACTCAAGAGACCCAGTACTTC.

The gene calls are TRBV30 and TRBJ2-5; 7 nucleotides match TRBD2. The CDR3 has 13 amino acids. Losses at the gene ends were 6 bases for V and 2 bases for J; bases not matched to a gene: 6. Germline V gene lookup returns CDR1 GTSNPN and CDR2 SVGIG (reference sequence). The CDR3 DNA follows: TGTGCCTGCACGGGGGGAAGGCAAGAGACCCAGTACTTC. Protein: CACTGGRQETQYF.

The CDR3 spells CASSLALGTPTDTQYF. The CDR3 DNA follows: TGTGCCAGCAGCTTAGCACTGGGGACTCCCACAGATACGCAGTATTTT. The chain joins TRBV7-2 to TRBJ2-3, with a tentative D call TRBD2 (6 bases). Germline loops: CDR1 SGHTA, CDR2 FQGNSA. V lost 0 bases to trimming and J lost 2 bases, with 12 bases between them. This CDR3 has 16 amino acids.